The present T cell receptor (beta chain) was sequenced within a study of blood T cell repertoires in COVID-19. Looking at the study overall: The United States, Italy and Spain were the sources of the acute and convalescent COVID-19 samples. Sample material is recorded as cDNA or gDNA derived from T cells, B-cell-depleted T cells, or PBMCs.

This clone was seen only once. This table comes from immunoSEQ multiplex PCR, and its TCRdb copy is limited to in-frame clones, with some not included. The sample records about 110,000 clones, approximately 85% being singletons. Germline CDR1 SGHDN, CDR2 FVKESK. The CDR3 is made up of 16 amino acids. J was trimmed by 2 bases and V by 1 base; bases with no gene match: 7. The receptor comes from a human donor in a cohort sampled during active COVID-19. The chain employs TRBV14 and TRBJ2-7; 8 nucleotides agree with TRBD1. The specimen was peripheral blood. The CDR3 is CASSQALAGGTYEQYF. CDR3 in DNA: TGTGCCAGCAGCCAAGCGCTAGCAGGGGGCACCTACGAGCAGTACTTC. Combining the CDR3 with reference TRBV14 and TRBJ2-7 gives the whole variable domain EAGVTQFPSHSVIEKGQTVTLRCDPISGHDNLYWYRRVMGKEIKFLLHFVKESKQDESGMPNNRFLAERTGGTYSTLKVQPAELEDSGVYFCASSQALAGGTYEQYFGPGTRLTVT.